The 23 T cell receptor beta chains listed next were all sequenced from one sample in a study of PD-1 blockade in classical Hodgkin lymphoma. Measured with immunoSEQ multiplex PCR; TCRdb has only the in-frame clones, and not every one. The table lists about 99,000 clones, roughly 76% of them singletons. Every one of the patients relapsed after autologous stem cell transplantation (brentuximab vedotin exposure was variable). This material consisted of peripheral blood mononuclear cells (PBMCs), taken before the second cycle of nivolumab. These receptor sequences come from a human donor with classical Hodgkin lymphoma.

The count of this clone is one. V is TRBV5-1 and J is TRBJ2-7; the D call may be TRBD1 or TRBD2 (5 bases each). V was cut by 7 bases and J by 3 bases, with 14 bases left in between. Germline CDR1 is SGHRS and CDR2 is YFSETQ. The CDR3 consists of 13 residues. The CDR3 spells CASSRGLDYEQYF. CDR3 bases: TGCGCCAGCTCCCGGGGCCTCGACTACGAGCAGTACTTC.

The J gene is TRBJ2-7, the V gene TRBV2; 7 positions match TRBD2. In germline, CDR1 is SNHLY, CDR2 FYNNEI. With 2 bases clipped from V and 2 bases from J, the junction kept 6 bases outside the gene matches. The CDR3 runs to 15 residues. The CDR3: CASSEPRGVAYEQYF. For the CDR3, the DNA is TGTGCCAGCAGTGAACCCCGGGGGGTTGCCTACGAGCAGTACTTC.

The rearrangement uses TRBV10-3 and TRBJ2-3, with TRBD1 as a possible D gene (5 bases). In germline, CDR1 is ENHRY, CDR2 SYGVKD. The CDR3 extends over 13 amino acids. With 8 bases removed from V and 1 base from J, the gap between germline ends came to 10 bases. The CDR3 DNA sequence: TGTGCCATCGGGGCCCAGGGCACAGATACGCAGTATTTT. This sequence encodes CAIGAQGTDTQYF.

This rearrangement joins TRBV11-2 to TRBJ2-7; no firm D call. The CDR3 runs to 17 residues. Looked up from germline, CDR1 is SGHAT and CDR2 is FQNNGV. Trimming pared 5 bases from V and 2 bases from J, leaving 22 bases between. The chain's CDR3 is CASSRLSVAVSAYEQYF. CDR3 nucleotide sequence: TGTGCCAGCAGCCGACTCTCGGTCGCCGTATCAGCCTACGAGCAGTACTTC.

V is TRBV4-2 and J is TRBJ2-3, with 11 bases identical to TRBD2. From germline, CDR1 is LGHNA and CDR2 YNFKEQ. The CDR3 consists of 15 residues. The V segment lost 0 bases and the J segment 8 bases; nucleotides outside the gene matches: 4. Here the CDR3 reads CASSQDIGTSGTQYF. The CDR3 DNA sequence: TGTGCCAGCAGCCAAGATATAGGGACTAGCGGTACGCAGTATTTT.

This chain connects TRBV7-9 to TRBJ2-2, with D uncertain. V gave up 0 bases and J gave up 4 bases, with 6 bases separating them. The CDR3 sequence is 14 residues long. Germline V lookup: CDR1 SEHNR, CDR2 FQNEAQ (reference sequence). CDR3 loop: CASSLAWGTGELFF. CDR3 DNA: TGTGCCAGCAGCTTAGCGTGGGGCACCGGGGAGCTGTTTTTT.

This chain connects TRBV5-1 to TRBJ1-2; no firm D call. The germline V and J ends were trimmed by 2 bases and 1 base, with 12 bases remaining between them. The CDR3 runs 15 residues. Germline V gene sequence: CDR1 SGHRS, CDR2 YFSETQ. DNA for the CDR3: TGCGCCAGCAGCTTTCGGCGCCGGAGTAACTATGGCTACACCTTC. Its protein product is CASSFRRRSNYGYTF.

Here the CDR3 DNA reads TGCGCCAGCAGCTTAGGACTTGGGGGACGGCAGTACTTC. Protein product: CASSLGLGGRQYF. The chain combines TRBV5-1 with TRBJ2-7, with D perhaps given as TRBD1 or TRBD2 (5 bases each). Germline CDR1 SGHRS, CDR2 YFSETQ. The CDR3 has 13 residues. V lost 2 bases to trimming and J lost 9 bases, with 15 bases between them.

The V call is TRBV5-1, the J call TRBJ2-7, with 8 bases lining up with TRBD1. V trimming: 3 bases; J trimming: 0 bases; junction bases outside the gene matches: 2. The V gene's germline CDR1 is SGHRS and CDR2 YFSETQ. The CDR3 loop spans 14 amino acids. In nucleotides, the CDR3 is TGCGCCAGCAGCTCACAGGGGGGCTCCTACGAGCAGTACTTC. Translated: CASSSQGGSYEQYF.

V usage is TRBV10-2 and J usage is TRBJ2-2; 7 bases fit TRBD2. J gave up 1 base and V 6 bases, and 5 bases lay outside the gene matches. The CDR3 loop spans 15 amino acids. Germline lookup yields CDR1 WSHSY and CDR2 SAAADI. Here the CDR3 DNA reads TGCGCCAGCAGGGGGACTACACAGAACACCGGGGAGCTGTTTTTT. Protein: CASRGTTQNTGELFF.

CDR3 protein: CASSQDGGPYNEQFF. As DNA, the CDR3 is TGTGCCAGCAGCCAAGATGGAGGCCCCTACAATGAGCAGTTCTTC. The chain joins TRBV4-2 to TRBJ2-1; D may be TRBD2 (5 bases). CDR3 length equals 15 residues. Trimming pared 0 bases from V and 2 bases from J, leaving 8 bases between. Germline V gene data show CDR1 as LGHNA and CDR2 as YNFKEQ.

This clone has just a few counts. This sequence joins TRBV15 and TRBJ1-2; D gene unclear. V dropped 0 bases and J dropped 5 bases, with 10 bases sitting between them. The CDR3 has 14 amino acids. The V gene's germline CDR1 is LNHNV and CDR2 YYDKDF (reference sequence). In nucleotides, the CDR3 is TGTGCCACCAGCAGAGATCTTGGTGGATATGGCTACACCTTC. Translating it yields CATSRDLGGYGYTF.

V gene TRBV7-2 combines with J gene TRBJ1-1; no clear D. Looked up from germline, CDR1 is SGHTA and CDR2 is FQGNSA. V was shortened by 4 bases and J by 1 base, with 10 bases between the two germline ends. CDR3 length: 14 amino acids. For the CDR3, the DNA is TGTGCCAGCAGCTCCGGCTGGGCGAACACTGAAGCTTTCTTT. Amino acids: CASSSGWANTEAFF.

The V gene is TRBV19, the J gene TRBJ1-2; the match to TRBD1 covers 9 bases. Trimming took 6 bases from V and 4 from J; bases not matched to a gene: 6. Germline V lookup: CDR1 LNHDA, CDR2 SQIVND (reference sequence). There are 14 residues in the CDR3. The DNA for the CDR3 is TGTGCCAGTAGCAGACAGGGGGAAATCTATGGCTACACCTTC. Protein: CASSRQGEIYGYTF.

This chain uses TRBV6-1 with TRBJ2-7; D is undetermined. The CDR3 consists of 13 residues. From germline, CDR1 is MNHNS and CDR2 SASEGT. Deletions cut 7 bases from V and 0 bases from J, with 10 bases between. The CDR3 here is CASIGNPSYEQYF. The DNA for the CDR3 is TGTGCCAGCATAGGAAACCCCTCCTACGAGCAGTACTTC.

The rearrangement uses TRBV9 and TRBJ2-2, with D hard to call. CDR1 is SGDLS and CDR2 is YYNGEE in the germline V gene. This CDR3 is built from 16 residues. Trimming removed 4 bases at V and 5 bases at J, with 18 bases between. The DNA for the CDR3 is TGTGCCAGCAGCCCACCGAGACACGACTCAACCGGGGAGCTGTTTTTT. Translation gives CASSPPRHDSTGELFF.

V usage is TRBV5-6 and J usage is TRBJ1-2; 7 nucleotides agree with TRBD1. The CDR3 spans 13 residues. The ends lost 4 bases at V and 11 bases at J; junction bases unmatched: 11. Germline assignment: CDR1 SGHDT and CDR2 YYEEEE. CDR3 loop: CASSTVGQQRYTF. In DNA, the CDR3 is TGTGCCAGCAGCACGGTGGGACAGCAACGTTACACCTTC.

The DNA of the CDR3 is TGTGCCAGCAGCAATACAGGGTTGGGCTACACCTTC. Translating gives CASSNTGLGYTF. The J gene is TRBJ1-2, the V gene TRBV6-1; weak D call: TRBD1 (6 bases). Trimming took 6 bases from V and 8 from J, leaving 13 bases between them. CDR3 length: 12 residues. From germline, CDR1 is MNHNS and CDR2 SASEGT.

J is TRBJ2-7 and V is TRBV7-9; weak D call: TRBD1 (6 bases). Germline V gene data show CDR1 as SEHNR and CDR2 as FQNEAQ (reference sequence). CDR3 length equals 13 residues. The V end lost 5 bases, the J end lost 4 bases, and 12 bases lay between the germline ends. CDR3 residues: CASSLRDKYEQYF. In DNA form, the CDR3 reads TGTGCCAGCAGCCTCCGGGACAAGTACGAGCAGTACTTC.

The rearrangement uses TRBV6-6 and TRBJ2-2, with unresolved D. Trimming left V 5 bases short and J 5 bases short, with 9 bases between. The CDR3 runs 13 residues. From germline, CDR1 is MNHNY and CDR2 SVGAGI (reference sequence). The CDR3 region has the DNA TGTGCCAGCAGTGGCGACCCGACCGGGGAGCTGTTTTTT. Translating it yields CASSGDPTGELFF.

The gene calls are TRBV10-3 and TRBJ2-3; TRBD2 matches at 8 bases. Germline lookup yields CDR1 ENHRY and CDR2 SYGVKD. V shed 2 bases, J shed 2 bases, and the junction held 3 bases outside the gene matches. The CDR3 covers 15 residues. DNA for the CDR3: TGTGCCATCAGTGAGACTAGCGGATACACAGATACGCAGTATTTT. It yields the protein CAISETSGYTDTQYF.

This chain uses TRBV27 with TRBJ2-7; perhaps TRBD1 as D (6 bases). Per germline, CDR1 MNHEY and CDR2 SMNVEV (reference sequence). V lost 1 base and J 0 bases, leaving 7 bases between the germline ends. The CDR3 length is 14 residues. CDR3 sequence: CASSLLGASYEQYF. CDR3 sequence (DNA): TGTGCCAGCAGTTTATTGGGGGCCTCCTACGAGCAGTACTTC.

The chain uses TRBV2 and TRBJ1-4, with D uncertain. The germline CDR1 and CDR2 sequences are SNHLY and FYNNEI. The V gene lost 8 bases and the J gene lost 3 bases, with 7 bases spanning the gap. This CDR3 is 12 amino acids long. The CDR3 sequence: CASGFSNEKLFF. CDR3 bases: TGTGCCAGCGGGTTTTCTAATGAAAAACTGTTTTTT.